Listed below are T cell receptor beta chains from one sample, sequenced in a study of identifying expanded T cells in peripheral blood. The method was immunoSEQ multiplex PCR; TCRdb's version includes in-frame clones alone and lacks a portion of them. The sample has tens of thousands of clones, more than 70% seen once. The sample taken for sequencing was blood. The receptors stem from a person aged 18 to 75 in good health. Both conserved end residues are trimmed from each CDR3. Each record gives: CDR3 length, J gene, V gene, CDR3 protein.

>11|TRBJ1-1|TRBV6-1
ASRDRMNTEAF
>11|TRBJ1-1|TRBV12-5
ASGLGIQPEAF
>11|TRBJ1-5|TRBV29-1
SVQGAENQPQH
>12|TRBJ2-1|TRBV7-9
ASSLWSSYNEQF
>11|TRBJ2-1|TRBV5-1
ASSFRTGNEQF
>11|TRBJ2-1|TRBV2
ASRGTVYNEQF
>16|TRBJ2-5|TRBV5-1
ASSLGASGGALQETQY
>15|TRBJ1-4|TRBV6-1
ASSGFGWGATNEKLF
>12|TRBJ1-4|TRBV10-2
ASSPGETNEKLF
>12|TRBJ2-1|TRBV4-1
ASSQDLGRNEQF
>15|TRBJ2-7|TRBV4-2
ASSQDPGSQGRGEQY
>12|TRBJ2-3|TRBV6-4
ASSERASTDTQY
>15|TRBJ2-1|TRBV27
ASSDSVGAVPYNEQF
>14|TRBJ2-1|TRBV14
ASSQLRGAVYNEQF
>9|TRBJ2-2|TRBV27
ASSTTGELF
>12|TRBJ2-7|TRBV30
AWTTTGAGSEQY
>11|TRBJ2-5|TRBV9
ASSTRAGETQY
>14|TRBJ2-2|TRBV7-8
ASSLALLAGTGELF
>12|TRBJ1-2|TRBV2
ASNIKTEAYGYT
>11|TRBJ2-5|TRBV7-3
ASSFGKAETQY
>10|TRBJ1-1|TRBV18
ASSPRSEEAF
>14|TRBJ2-2|TRBV27
ASSPVSTGHTGELF
>11|TRBJ2-2|TRBV28
ASSFDGAGELF
>12|TRBJ2-2|TRBV30
ACPHGGGTGELF
>17|TRBJ2-1|TRBV9
ASSVDGDLGGGYYNEQF
>13|TRBJ2-5|TRBV9
ASSRWGSNQETQY